Below, one T cell receptor beta chain is given with its context. The sample comes from a study of blood T cell repertoires in COVID-19. Across the whole study: T cells, B-cell-depleted T cells, or PBMCs supplied cDNA or gDNA.

This CDR3 is 12 amino acids long. Trimming stripped 2 bases from V and 3 bases from J, with 5 bases between. Participants were aged roughly 18 to 90 years, lived in 25 or so US areas, and enrolled virtually. Cohorts were assigned according to the clinical history that participants reported. Sequencing was performed with immunoSEQ multiplex PCR; in TCRdb, only in-frame clones are kept and a portion is missing. This table has some 270,000 clones, about 85% appearing once. V gene TRBV12-3 or TRBV12-4 combines with J gene TRBJ2-7; no clear D gene. The specimen was PBMCs or T cells enriched from blood (not recorded which). This receptor was taken from a woman between 50 and 59 years old who had been exposed to COVID-19. The CDR3 DNA reads TGTGCCAGCAGTTTAAATCTCTACGAGCAGTACTTC. This sequence encodes CASSLNLYEQYF.